Described below is a single T cell receptor beta chain sequence and its context. At one boundary the junction diverges from the germline segment, which might be a read error. The entry originates in a study of tumor-infiltrating lymphocytes in primary liver carcinoma. In germline, CDR1 is SGHAT, CDR2 FQNNGV. The CDR3 runs to 14 residues. The template, 450 to 650 ng total RNA, yielded TCR beta cDNA made with a constant-region primer. It was through three nested multiplex PCR rounds of slightly modified ARM-PCR that TCR beta libraries arose. Two initial PCR rounds of roughly 10 cycles each paired TRBV1-TRBV30 forward primers with a C-beta reverse primer. TCRdb processed the multiplex PCR reads anew with MiXCR; each CDR3 protein has one entry. The profile covers approximately 330,000 distinct CDR3 sequences, with less than 70% appearing a single time and 5% to 6.5% taken by the ten largest. The researchers obtained blood RNA from unsorted whole blood and also extracted germline DNA. Every patient had chronic HBV infection and was treatment-naive.

This chain uses TRBV11-2 with TRBJ1-5, with D unresolved. This receptor was taken from a man aged 35-49 years with primary liver carcinoma and hepatitis B virus infection. What was sequenced was peripheral blood. The chain's CDR3 is CASSIGRSNQPQRF. CDR3 DNA sequence: TGTGCCAGCAGCATTGGTCGTAGCAATCAGCCCCAGCGTTTT. Using reference TRBV11-2 and TRBJ1-5 for the parts outside the CDR3, the full variable domain is EAGVAQSPRYKIIEKRQSVAFWCNPISGHATLYWYQQILGQGPKLLIQFQNNGVVDDSQLPKDRFSAERLKGVDSTLKIQPAKLEDSAVYLCASSIGRSNQPQRFGDGTRLSIL.